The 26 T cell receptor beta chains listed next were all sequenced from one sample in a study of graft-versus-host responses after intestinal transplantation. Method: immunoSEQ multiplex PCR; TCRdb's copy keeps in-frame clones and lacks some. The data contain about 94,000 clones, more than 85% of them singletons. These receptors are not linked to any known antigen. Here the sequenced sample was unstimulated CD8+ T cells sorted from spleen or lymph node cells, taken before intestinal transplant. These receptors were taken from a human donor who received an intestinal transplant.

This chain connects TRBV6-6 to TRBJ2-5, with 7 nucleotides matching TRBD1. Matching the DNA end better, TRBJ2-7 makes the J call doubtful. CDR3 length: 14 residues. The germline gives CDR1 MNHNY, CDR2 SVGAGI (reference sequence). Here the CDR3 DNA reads TGTGCCAGCAGTCTCCGGGACAGATACTACGAGCAGTACTTC. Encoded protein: CASSLRDRYYEQYF.

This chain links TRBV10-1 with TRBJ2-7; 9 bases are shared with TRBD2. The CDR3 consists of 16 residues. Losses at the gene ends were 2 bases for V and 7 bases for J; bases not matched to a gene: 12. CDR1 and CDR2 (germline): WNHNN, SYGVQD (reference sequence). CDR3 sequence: CASSELPGGGVEEQYF. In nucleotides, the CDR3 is TGCGCCAGCAGTGAGCTTCCCGGCGGGGGGGTAGAGGAGCAGTACTTC.

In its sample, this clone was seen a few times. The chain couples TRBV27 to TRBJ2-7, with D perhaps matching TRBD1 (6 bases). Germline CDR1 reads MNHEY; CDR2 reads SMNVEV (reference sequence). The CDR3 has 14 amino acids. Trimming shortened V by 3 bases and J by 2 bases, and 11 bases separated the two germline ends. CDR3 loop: CASSFSAGAYEQYF. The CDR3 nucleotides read TGTGCCAGCAGTTTCTCGGCAGGGGCCTACGAGCAGTACTTC.

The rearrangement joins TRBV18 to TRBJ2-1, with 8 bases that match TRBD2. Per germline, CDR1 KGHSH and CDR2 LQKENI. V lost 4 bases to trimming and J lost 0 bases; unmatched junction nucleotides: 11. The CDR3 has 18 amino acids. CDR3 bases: TGTGCCAGCTCACGTGCCAGCGGGGGTGCCGTCTCCTACAATGAGCAGTTCTTC. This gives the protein CASSRASGGAVSYNEQFF. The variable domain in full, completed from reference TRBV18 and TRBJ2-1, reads NAGVMQNPRHLVRRRGQEARLRCSPMKGHSHVYWYRQLPEEGLKFMVYLQKENIIDESGMPKERFSAEFPKEGPSILRIQQVVRGDSAAYFCASSRASGGAVSYNEQFFGPGTRLTVL.

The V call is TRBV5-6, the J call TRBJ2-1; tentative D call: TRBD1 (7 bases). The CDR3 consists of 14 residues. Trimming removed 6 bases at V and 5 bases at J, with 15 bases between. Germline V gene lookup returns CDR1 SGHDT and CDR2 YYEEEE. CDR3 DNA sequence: TGTGCCAGCACCCGGAGGGACAGAGACAATGAGCAGTTCTTC. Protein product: CASTRRDRDNEQFF.

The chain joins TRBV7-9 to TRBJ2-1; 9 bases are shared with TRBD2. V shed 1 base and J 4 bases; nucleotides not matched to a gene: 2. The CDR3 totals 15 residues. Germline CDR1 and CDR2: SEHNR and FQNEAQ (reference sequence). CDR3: CASSLVAGVYNEQFF. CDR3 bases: TGTGCCAGCAGCTTAGTAGCGGGAGTGTACAATGAGCAGTTCTTC.

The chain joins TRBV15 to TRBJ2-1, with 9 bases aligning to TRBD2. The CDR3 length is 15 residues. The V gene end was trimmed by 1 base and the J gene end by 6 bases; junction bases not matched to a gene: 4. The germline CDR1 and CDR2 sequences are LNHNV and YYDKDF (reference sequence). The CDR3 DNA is TGTGCCACCAGCAGAGTGGCGGGGGGGCCCAATGAGCAGTTCTTC. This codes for CATSRVAGGPNEQFF.

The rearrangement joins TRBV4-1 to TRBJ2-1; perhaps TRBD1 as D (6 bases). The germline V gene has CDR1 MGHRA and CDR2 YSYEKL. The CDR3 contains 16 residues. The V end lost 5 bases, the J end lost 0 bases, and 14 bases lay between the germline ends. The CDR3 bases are TGCGCCAGCAGCTTCACCAGGGGATTCTCCTACAATGAGCAGTTCTTC. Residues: CASSFTRGFSYNEQFF.

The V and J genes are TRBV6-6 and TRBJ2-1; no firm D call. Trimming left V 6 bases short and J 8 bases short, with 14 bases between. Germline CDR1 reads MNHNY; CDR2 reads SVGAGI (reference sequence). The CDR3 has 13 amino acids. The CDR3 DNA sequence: TGTGCCAGCAGCTCCCCCCGGGTGGATGAGCAGTTCTTC. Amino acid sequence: CASSSPRVDEQFF.

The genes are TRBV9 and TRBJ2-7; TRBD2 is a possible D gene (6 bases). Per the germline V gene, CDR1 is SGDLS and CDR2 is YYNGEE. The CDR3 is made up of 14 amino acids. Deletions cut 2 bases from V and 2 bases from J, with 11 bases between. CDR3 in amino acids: CASSVAGSTYEQYF. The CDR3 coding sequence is TGTGCCAGCAGCGTCGCGGGATCCACCTACGAGCAGTACTTC.

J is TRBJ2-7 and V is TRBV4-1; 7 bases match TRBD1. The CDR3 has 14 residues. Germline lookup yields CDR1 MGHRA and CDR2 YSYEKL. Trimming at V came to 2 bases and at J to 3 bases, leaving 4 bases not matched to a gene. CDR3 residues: CASSQKTGVYEQYF. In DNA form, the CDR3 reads TGCGCCAGCAGCCAAAAAACAGGGGTCTACGAGCAGTACTTC.

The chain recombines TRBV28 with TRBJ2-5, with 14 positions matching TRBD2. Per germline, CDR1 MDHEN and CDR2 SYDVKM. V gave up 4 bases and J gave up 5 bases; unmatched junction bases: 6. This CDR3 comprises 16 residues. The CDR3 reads CASSWGTSGRTETQYF. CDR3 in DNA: TGTGCCAGCAGTTGGGGGACTAGCGGGAGAACGGAGACCCAGTACTTC.

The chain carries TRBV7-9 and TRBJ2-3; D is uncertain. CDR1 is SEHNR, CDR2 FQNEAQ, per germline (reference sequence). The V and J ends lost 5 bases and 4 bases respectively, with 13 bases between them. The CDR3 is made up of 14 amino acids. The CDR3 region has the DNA TGTGCCAGCAGCCCAGTGGCCCAGGCAGATACGCAGTATTTT. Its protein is CASSPVAQADTQYF.

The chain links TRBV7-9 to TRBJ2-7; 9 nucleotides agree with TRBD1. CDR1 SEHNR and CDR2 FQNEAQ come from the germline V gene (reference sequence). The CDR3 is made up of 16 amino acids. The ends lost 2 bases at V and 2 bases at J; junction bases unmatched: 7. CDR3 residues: CASSLPTDRGPYEQYF. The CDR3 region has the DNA TGTGCCAGCAGCTTACCCACGGACAGGGGTCCCTACGAGCAGTACTTC.

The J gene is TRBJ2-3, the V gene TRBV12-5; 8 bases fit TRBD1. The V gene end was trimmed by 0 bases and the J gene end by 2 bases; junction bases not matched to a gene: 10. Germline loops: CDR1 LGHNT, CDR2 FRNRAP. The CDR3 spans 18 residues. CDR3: CASGLVRTGYESTDTQYF. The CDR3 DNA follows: TGTGCTAGTGGTTTGGTACGGACAGGGTACGAGTCCACAGATACGCAGTATTTT.

The CDR3 loop is CASSVGLARDTQYF. CDR3 bases: TGTGCCAGCAGCGTAGGACTAGCTAGGGATACGCAGTATTTT. The chain employs TRBV9 and TRBJ2-3; 7 bases are shared with TRBD2. The CDR3 has 14 residues. The V gene's germline CDR1 is SGDLS and CDR2 YYNGEE. V dropped 0 bases and J dropped 6; count of bases not matched to a gene: 4.

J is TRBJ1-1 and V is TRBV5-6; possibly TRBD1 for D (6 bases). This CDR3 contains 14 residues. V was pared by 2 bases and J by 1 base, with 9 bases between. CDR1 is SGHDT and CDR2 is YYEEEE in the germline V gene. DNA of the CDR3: TGTGCCAGCAGCTTTTCGGGACAGAACACTGAAGCTTTCTTT. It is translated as CASSFSGQNTEAFF.

The CDR3 DNA reads TGTGCCAGCTCACCCGGGGATACGCAGTATTTT. This translates into CASSPGDTQYF. This sequence joins TRBV18 and TRBJ2-3; D gene unclear. Trimming removed 3 bases at V and 6 bases at J, with 4 bases between. This CDR3 spans 11 amino acids. Germline V lookup: CDR1 KGHSH, CDR2 LQKENI.

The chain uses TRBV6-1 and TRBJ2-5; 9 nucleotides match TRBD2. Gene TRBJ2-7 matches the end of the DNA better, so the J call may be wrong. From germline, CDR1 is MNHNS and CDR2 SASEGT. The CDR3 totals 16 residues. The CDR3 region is CASSEATAGGPYEQYF. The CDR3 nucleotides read TGTGCCAGCAGTGAAGCTACAGCGGGGGGCCCATACGAGCAGTACTTC.

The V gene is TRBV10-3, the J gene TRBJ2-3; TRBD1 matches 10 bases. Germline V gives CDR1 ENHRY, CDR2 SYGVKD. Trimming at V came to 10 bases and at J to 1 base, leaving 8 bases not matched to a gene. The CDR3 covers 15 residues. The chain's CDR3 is CASKRDRGRTDTQYF. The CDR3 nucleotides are TGTGCCAGCAAACGGGACAGGGGACGCACAGATACGCAGTATTTT.

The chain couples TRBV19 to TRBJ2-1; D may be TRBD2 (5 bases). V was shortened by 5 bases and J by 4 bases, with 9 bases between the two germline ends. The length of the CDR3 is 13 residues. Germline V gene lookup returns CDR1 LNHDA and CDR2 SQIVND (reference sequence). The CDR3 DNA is TGTGCCAGTAGTCCCGGGGTATACAATGAGCAGTTCTTC. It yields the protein CASSPGVYNEQFF.

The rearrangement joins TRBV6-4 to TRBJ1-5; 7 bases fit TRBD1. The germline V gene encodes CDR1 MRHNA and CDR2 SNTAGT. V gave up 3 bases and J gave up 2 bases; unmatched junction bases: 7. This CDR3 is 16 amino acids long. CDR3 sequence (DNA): TGTGCCAGCAGTGAGGGACAGATGATGGGCAATCAGCCCCAGCATTTT. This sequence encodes CASSEGQMMGNQPQHF.

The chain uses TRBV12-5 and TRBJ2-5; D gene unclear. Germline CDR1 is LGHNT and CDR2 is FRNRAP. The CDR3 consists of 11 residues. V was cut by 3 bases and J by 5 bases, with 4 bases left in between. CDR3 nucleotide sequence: TGTGCTAGTGGTTTCGGGGAGACCCAGTACTTC. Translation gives CASGFGETQYF. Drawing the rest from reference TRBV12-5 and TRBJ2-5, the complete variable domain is DARVTQTPRHKVTEMGQEVTMRCQPILGHNTVFWYRQTMMQGLELLAYFRNRAPLDDSGMPKDRFSAEMPDATLATLKIQPSEPRDSAVYFCASGFGETQYFGPGTRLLVL.

CDR3 nucleotides: TGTGCCAGCAGCCAAGTTTACGGGAGGGACAATGAGCAGTTCTTC. This encodes CASSQVYGRDNEQFF. The genes are TRBV4-2 and TRBJ2-1, with TRBD2 matching 8 bases. The CDR3 has 15 amino acids. The ends lost 1 base at V and 5 bases at J; junction bases unmatched: 4. Germline V gene data show CDR1 as LGHNA and CDR2 as YNFKEQ.

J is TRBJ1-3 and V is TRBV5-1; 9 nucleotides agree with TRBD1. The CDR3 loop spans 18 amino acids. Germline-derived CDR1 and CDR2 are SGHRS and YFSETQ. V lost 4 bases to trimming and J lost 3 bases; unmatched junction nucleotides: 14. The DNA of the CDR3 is TGCGCCAGCAGCAGTTACCCCGGGACAGGGAGGAATGGAAACACCATATATTTT. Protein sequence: CASSSYPGTGRNGNTIYF.

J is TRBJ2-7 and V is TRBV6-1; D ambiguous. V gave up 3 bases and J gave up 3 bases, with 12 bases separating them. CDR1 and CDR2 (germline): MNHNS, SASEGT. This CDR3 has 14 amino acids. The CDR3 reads CASSEWRSFYEQYF. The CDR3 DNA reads TGTGCCAGCAGTGAGTGGCGGAGCTTCTACGAGCAGTACTTC.